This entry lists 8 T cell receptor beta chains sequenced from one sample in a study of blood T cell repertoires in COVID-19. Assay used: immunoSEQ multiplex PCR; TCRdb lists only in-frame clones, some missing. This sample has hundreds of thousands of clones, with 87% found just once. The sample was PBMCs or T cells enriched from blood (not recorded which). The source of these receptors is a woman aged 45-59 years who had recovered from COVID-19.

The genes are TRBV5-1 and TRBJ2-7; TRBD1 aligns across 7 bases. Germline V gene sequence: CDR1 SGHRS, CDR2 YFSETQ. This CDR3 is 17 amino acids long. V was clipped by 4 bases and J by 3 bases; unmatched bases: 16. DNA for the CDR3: TGCGCCAGCAGCCGAGGAATGCGACAGGGCGGCCTCTACGAGCAGTACTTC. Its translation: CASSRGMRQGGLYEQYF.

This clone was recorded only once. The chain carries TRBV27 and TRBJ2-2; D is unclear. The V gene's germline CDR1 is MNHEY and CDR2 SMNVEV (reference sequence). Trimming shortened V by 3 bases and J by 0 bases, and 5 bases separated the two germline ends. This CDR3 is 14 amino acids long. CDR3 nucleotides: TGTGCCAGCAGTTTCGTCGCGAACACCGGGGAGCTGTTTTTT. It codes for CASSFVANTGELFF.

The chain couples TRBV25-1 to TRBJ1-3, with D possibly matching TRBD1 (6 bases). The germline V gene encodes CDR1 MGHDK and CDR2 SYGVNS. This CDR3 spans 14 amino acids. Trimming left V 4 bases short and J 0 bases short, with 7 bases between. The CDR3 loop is CASSGTVSGNTIYF. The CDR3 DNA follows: TGTGCCAGCAGTGGGACAGTCTCTGGAAACACCATATATTTT.

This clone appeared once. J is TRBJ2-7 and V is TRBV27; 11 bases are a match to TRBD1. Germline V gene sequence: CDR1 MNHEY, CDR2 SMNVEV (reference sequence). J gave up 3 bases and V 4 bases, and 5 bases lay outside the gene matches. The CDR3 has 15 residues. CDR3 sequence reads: CASSSPGQGDYEQYF. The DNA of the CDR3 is TGTGCCAGCAGTTCCCCGGGACAGGGGGACTACGAGCAGTACTTC.

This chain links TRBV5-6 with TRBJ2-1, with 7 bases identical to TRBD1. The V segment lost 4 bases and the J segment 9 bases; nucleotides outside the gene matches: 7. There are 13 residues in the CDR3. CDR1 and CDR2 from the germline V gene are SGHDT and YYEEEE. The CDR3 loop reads CASSNRGGSEQFF. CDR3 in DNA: TGTGCCAGCAGCAACAGGGGTGGGAGTGAGCAGTTCTTC.

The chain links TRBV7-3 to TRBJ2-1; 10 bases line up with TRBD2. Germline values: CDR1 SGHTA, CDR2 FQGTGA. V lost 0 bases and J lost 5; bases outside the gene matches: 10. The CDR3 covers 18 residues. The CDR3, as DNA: TGTGCCAGCAGCTTAACAGTAGGGGCTAGCGGGGGCCACAATGAGCAGTTCTTC. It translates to CASSLTVGASGGHNEQFF.

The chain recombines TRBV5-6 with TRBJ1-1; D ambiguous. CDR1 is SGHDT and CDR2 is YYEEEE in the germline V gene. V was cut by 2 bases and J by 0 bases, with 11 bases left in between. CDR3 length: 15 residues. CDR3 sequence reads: CASSFPADLNTEAFF. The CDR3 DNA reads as TGTGCCAGCAGCTTCCCAGCGGACCTGAACACTGAAGCTTTCTTT.

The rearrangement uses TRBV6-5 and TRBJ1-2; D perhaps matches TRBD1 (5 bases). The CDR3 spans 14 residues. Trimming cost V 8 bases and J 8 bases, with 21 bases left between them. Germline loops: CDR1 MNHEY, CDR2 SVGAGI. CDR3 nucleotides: TGTGCCAGCGTGGTTGGGCGGGACGGATTGGGCTACACCTTC. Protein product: CASVVGRDGLGYTF.